Listed below are T cell receptor beta chains from one sample, sequenced in a study of blood T cell repertoires in COVID-19. Assay: immunoSEQ multiplex PCR; the TCRdb copy retains only in-frame clones and omits some. The table shows approximately 300,000 clones, with about 82% occurring only once. Sequenced sample: peripheral blood. These receptors were taken from a woman between 50 and 59 years old with active or convalescent COVID-19. Each CDR3 is given with its conserved first and last residue. The D gene is left open where the match is weak. The listing skips clone size in some rows; elsewhere it reads once, few, many or a size class.

>-|TRBJ2-3|once|TRBV25-1
TGTGCCAGCACGGGAGATACGCAGTATTTT
CASTGDTQYF
>-|TRBJ1-1|-|TRBV30
TGTGCCTGGAGTGTGGGGGCGCTTACTGAAGCTTTCTTT
CAWSVGALTEAFF
>TRBD1|TRBJ1-2|-|TRBV5-1
TGCGCCAGCAGCCGTGACAGGGCTTCGAGCTATGGCTACACCTTC
CASSRDRASSYGYTF
>-|TRBJ1-2|-|TRBV5-5
TGTGCCAGCAGCCGTCAGACAGGAGCGTTGGATGGCTACACCTTC
CASSRQTGALDGYTF
>-|TRBJ2-3|-|TRBV7-2
TGTGCCAGCAGCTTAGTTCGAGGGGGAAACACAGATACGCAGTATTTT
CASSLVRGGNTDTQYF
>-|TRBJ2-2|-|TRBV9
TGTGCCAGCAGCGTCCGCGGTCGAGGGCACACCGGGGAGCTGTTTTTT
CASSVRGRGHTGELFF
>-|TRBJ2-7|few|TRBV19
TGTGCCAGTAGTATAGATTGGACCAACAGGGATCAGTACTTC
CASSIDWTNRDQYF
>TRBD2|TRBJ2-7|-|TRBV28
TGTGCCAGCAGACCGATCCAGACTTGGGAGCGGGAGGGATACGAGCAGTACTTC
CASRPIQTWEREGYEQYF
>-|TRBJ1-3|-|TRBV10-3
TGTGCCATCAGTCCCCTAGTGGGAGGGATCTCTGGAAACACCATATATTTT
CAISPLVGGISGNTIYF
>TRBD1|TRBJ2-2|once|TRBV9
TGTGCCAGCAGCGCCGGACAGGGGGCAGGCGGGGAGCTGTTTTTT
CASSAGQGAGGELFF
>-|TRBJ1-2|-|TRBV19
TGTGCCAGTAGTATAGTCAACAGACCTCCCAAGACTAACTATGGCTACACCTTC
CASSIVNRPPKTNYGYTF
>TRBD2|TRBJ2-1|-|TRBV5-1
TGCGCCAGCAGCTTGGGAAGGGCTAGCGGGAACAATGAGCAGTTCTTC
CASSLGRASGNNEQFF
>-|TRBJ1-1|-|TRBV4-1
TGCGCCAGCAGCCAAGTTTGGACAGTTCCCCCGAACACTGAAGCTTTCTTT
CASSQVWTVPPNTEAFF
>-|TRBJ2-1|-|TRBV7-9
TGTGCCAGCAGCTTTAGTTACGAGCAGTTCTTC
CASSFSYEQFF
>TRBD2|TRBJ2-7|-|TRBV11-2
TGTGCCAGCAGACGGACTAGCGGAATTTACGAGCAGTACTTC
CASRRTSGIYEQYF
>-|TRBJ1-2|few|TRBV6-5
TGTGCCAGCAGTCATCAGGAATCTAACTATGGCTACACCTTC
CASSHQESNYGYTF
>-|TRBJ2-1|-|TRBV6-5
TGTGCCAGCAGTCCAGGAACTGAGGGGGTCCGGGAGCAGTTCTTC
CASSPGTEGVREQFF
>-|TRBJ2-3|-|TRBV7-9
TGTGCCAGCAGCTTAACGCGGGTGGCAGATACGCAGTATTTT
CASSLTRVADTQYF
>TRBD1|TRBJ2-1|-|TRBV7-8
TGTGCCAGCAGCTTAGCCGGGGACAGGGTCTACAATGAGCAGTTCTTC
CASSLAGDRVYNEQFF
>-|TRBJ2-7|-|TRBV5-7
TGTGCCAGCAGCTTGGGCAGGTCCTACGAGCAGTACTTC
CASSLGRSYEQYF
>TRBD2|TRBJ2-7|-|TRBV29-1
TGCAGCGTCTACGGACTAGCGGGAGTTCAGTACGAGCAGTACTTC
CSVYGLAGVQYEQYF
>TRBD2|TRBJ2-7|-|TRBV5-6
TGTGCCAGCAGTACACTAGCGGGAGTGAGAGAGCAGTACTTC
CASSTLAGVREQYF
>TRBD2|TRBJ2-3|-|TRBV29-1
TGCAGCGTTGAAGCGGGAGGGCGAGATACGCAGTATTTT
CSVEAGGRDTQYF
>TRBD2|TRBJ2-1|-|TRBV5-1
TGCGCCAGCAGCCAATTGACTAGCGGGAGTGAGCAGTTCTTC
CASSQLTSGSEQFF
>TRBD2|TRBJ2-5|-|TRBV5-4
TGTGCCAGCAGCCAGCGGGAGACAGTAGAGACCCAGTACTTC
CASSQRETVETQYF
>-|TRBJ2-1|-|TRBV5-1
TGCGCCAGCAGCTTCGGTAGTAGCGGTAGCTCCTACAATGAGCAGTTCTTC
CASSFGSSGSSYNEQFF
>TRBD2|TRBJ2-3|-|TRBV5-1
TGCGCCAGCAGCCAAATAGCGGGGTCTAGCACAGATACGCAGTATTTT
CASSQIAGSSTDTQYF
>TRBD1|TRBJ1-1|-|TRBV5-4
TGTGCCAGCAGCTTGCAGGGGGCGCAGAACACTGAAGCTTTCTTT
CASSLQGAQNTEAFF
>-|TRBJ1-4|-|TRBV5-1
TGCGCCAGCAGCTTTGCGCCTAATGAAAAACTGTTTTTT
CASSFAPNEKLFF
>-|TRBJ2-1|-|TRBV28
TGTGCCAGCAGCCGGACAGGGAGGGGCTACAATGAGCAGTTCTTC
CASSRTGRGYNEQFF
>TRBD1|TRBJ1-2|many|TRBV28
TGTGCCAGCAGTCTAACACAGGGGGCAATTAACTATGGCTACACCTTC
CASSLTQGAINYGYTF
>TRBD1|TRBJ1-2|-|TRBV9
TGTGCCAGCAGCGCAGACAGGGATAGCTATGGCTACACCTTC
CASSADRDSYGYTF
>-|TRBJ2-5|-|TRBV9
TGTGCCAGCAGCCGGGGGACAGCCAATCACCAAGAGACCCAGTACTTC
CASSRGTANHQETQYF
>TRBD2|TRBJ2-3|-|TRBV6-5
TGTGCCAGCATTAGCGGGAGGGCCGGTTCAACGCAGTATTTT
CASISGRAGSTQYF
>-|TRBJ2-2|-|TRBV9
TGTGCCAGCAAGAGACTGCCTGGCAACGGGGAGCTGTTTTTT
CASKRLPGNGELFF
>-|TRBJ2-3|-|TRBV27
TGTGCCAGCAGTTTGAGTGCGGGGTGGGGCACAGATACGCAGTATTTT
CASSLSAGWGTDTQYF
>-|TRBJ1-6|-|TRBV5-1
TGCGCCAGCCAACAGGGCCCAAAGTCACCCCTCCACTTT
CASQQGPKSPLHF
>-|TRBJ1-1|-|TRBV14
TGTGCCAGCAGCCAAGGGGTCCAGGGCATCATTATGAACACTGAAGCTTTCTTT
CASSQGVQGIIMNTEAFF
>TRBD1|TRBJ1-5|-|TRBV28
TGTGCCAGCAGTGGGACAGGGGGTTACAATCAGCCCCAGCATTTT
CASSGTGGYNQPQHF
>-|TRBJ2-7|-|TRBV19
TGTGCCAGTAGCTACCGACTGGACAGAATCTACGAGCAGTACTTC
CASSYRLDRIYEQYF
>-|TRBJ2-1|few|TRBV15
TGTGCCACCAGCATGATGGGGAGCAATGAGCAGTTCTTC
CATSMMGSNEQFF
>TRBD2|TRBJ2-7|-|TRBV2
TGTGCCAGCACTGCTAGCGGCTACGAGCAGTACTTC
CASTASGYEQYF
>TRBD2|TRBJ2-7|-|TRBV6-5
TGTGCCAGCAGTTACGGACTAGCCCCTTCCTACGAGCAGTACTTC
CASSYGLAPSYEQYF
>TRBD1|TRBJ1-2|-|TRBV19
TGTGCCAGTAGCGGGACAGCTTATGGCTACACCTTC
CASSGTAYGYTF
>-|TRBJ1-1|many|TRBV15
TGTGCCACCAGCAGAGATCTCAGGGTTCGCGGGAACACTGAAGCTTTCTTT
CATSRDLRVRGNTEAFF
>-|TRBJ2-3|-|TRBV5-6
TGTGCCAGCAGCTTGGTTGGCAATACGCAGTATTTT
CASSLVGNTQYF